The 28 T cell receptor beta chains below were found in one sample sequenced in a study of CD8 T cells in Susac syndrome. When the RNA was reverse transcribed, random hexamers were used with an input of about 0.45 to 1 ug. TCRdb ran MiXCR on the immunoSEQ multiplex PCR reads and lists one entry per CDR3 protein. The sample has approximately 190,000 distinct CDR3 sequences; nearly 97% are singletons. The material sequenced was CD4+ T cells from PBMCs. The origin of the receptors is a human donor with Susac syndrome.

In this sample, this clonotype turned up once. The chain is built from TRBV12-3 or TRBV12-4 and TRBJ1-5, with D possibly matching TRBD1 (6 bases). The CDR3 length is 14 residues. Trimming stripped 5 bases from V and 5 bases from J, with 13 bases between. Here the CDR3 reads CASSTGFQDQPQHF. The CDR3 nucleotides read TGTGCCAGCAGTACAGGGTTTCAGGATCAGCCCCAGCATTTT.

This chain joins TRBV30 and TRBJ2-5, with D possibly TRBD2 on 5 matching bases. This CDR3 contains 13 residues. Trimming stripped 2 bases from V and 9 bases from J, with 16 bases between. Germline V lookup: CDR1 GTSNPN, CDR2 SVGIG (reference sequence). CDR3 loop: CAWSRALDGAQYF. The CDR3 region has the DNA TGTGCCTGGAGTCGGGCCTTGGACGGGGCCCAGTACTTC.

Only a few counts were recorded for this clonotype. The V and J genes are TRBV6-5 and TRBJ1-5; D uncertain. Germline CDR1 MNHEY, CDR2 SVGAGI. Trimming removed 0 bases at V and 6 bases at J, with 9 bases between. This CDR3 region has 14 residues. The CDR3 loop is CASSYSPPPQPQHF. Here the CDR3 DNA reads TGTGCCAGCAGTTACTCGCCGCCCCCTCAGCCCCAGCATTTT.

The rearrangement links TRBV4-3 to TRBJ2-3; 7 nucleotides match TRBD1. The CDR3 consists of 16 residues. The trim removed 0 bases at V and 5 bases at J, leaving 8 bases unmatched. Germline CDR1 and CDR2: LGHNA and YSLEER. The CDR3 nucleotides read TGCGCCAGCAGCCAAGATACAAGGGGGCATGGAGATACGCAGTATTTT. Amino acids: CASSQDTRGHGDTQYF.

The chain uses TRBV7-7 and TRBJ2-7; 16 bases line up with TRBD2. The CDR3 spans 18 residues. V trimming: 5 bases; J trimming: 2 bases; junction bases outside the gene matches: 9. The germline V gene has CDR1 SSHAT and CDR2 FNYEAQ (reference sequence). The CDR3 nucleotides are TGTGCCAGCAGCCCGGGACTAGCGGGGGGGCTGATAGCCTACGAGCAGTACTTC. Translated, it gives CASSPGLAGGLIAYEQYF.

DNA for the CDR3: TGTGCCAGCAGCTTAGAGGGACTGGGGACCCAGTACTTC. Protein product: CASSLEGLGTQYF. This sequence joins TRBV11-2 and TRBJ2-5; a weak D match, TRBD2 (6 bases). Germline V gene sequence: CDR1 SGHAT, CDR2 FQNNGV. The CDR3 has 13 amino acids. V was clipped by 0 bases and J by 7 bases, with 9 bases between them.

The gene calls are TRBV30 and TRBJ2-5; D may correspond to TRBD1 or TRBD2 (6 bases each). From germline, CDR1 is GTSNPN and CDR2 SVGIG (reference sequence). This CDR3 spans 13 amino acids. The V end was cut by 0 bases, the J end by 5 bases, with 10 bases between. The CDR3 spells CAWSVGGPETQYF. The CDR3 bases are TGTGCCTGGAGTGTAGGGGGGCCGGAGACCCAGTACTTC. Looking up the rest from reference TRBV30 and TRBJ2-5 gives the full variable domain: SQTIHQWPATLVQPVGSPLSLECTVEGTSNPNLYWYRQAAGRGLQLLFYSVGIGQISSEVPQNLSASRPQDRQFILSSKKLLLSDSGFYLCAWSVGGPETQYFGPGTRLLVL.

V usage is TRBV9 and J usage is TRBJ2-1; tentative D call: TRBD2 (5 bases). With 2 bases removed from V and 9 bases from J, the gap between germline ends came to 18 bases. The germline gives CDR1 SGDLS, CDR2 YYNGEE. This CDR3 is 15 amino acids long. CDR3 residues: CASSVGAEGLGEQFF. The CDR3 DNA reads as TGTGCCAGCAGCGTTGGCGCAGAGGGATTGGGTGAGCAGTTCTTC.

The rearrangement joins TRBV29-1 to TRBJ1-1; TRBD1 might be the D (6 bases). The germline CDR1 and CDR2 sequences are SQVTM and ANQGSEA. The CDR3 sequence is 13 residues long. The V end lost 2 bases, the J end lost 2 bases, and 9 bases lay between the germline ends. This CDR3 is CSVERGPNTEAFF. Written as DNA, the CDR3 is TGCAGCGTTGAACGGGGGCCCAACACTGAAGCTTTCTTT.

This clonotype has only one observation. The chain carries TRBV11-2 and TRBJ2-1, with D tentatively TRBD2 (7 bases). Germline CDR1 reads SGHAT; CDR2 reads FQNNGV. The V and J ends lost 10 bases and 7 bases respectively, with 20 bases between them. The CDR3 runs 14 residues. The CDR3 loop is CATLERGGSNEQFF. The CDR3 nucleotides read TGTGCCACCCTAGAGAGGGGGGGATCGAATGAGCAGTTCTTC.

The chain couples TRBV30 to TRBJ2-7, with D uncertain. Germline CDR1 and CDR2: GTSNPN and SVGIG (reference sequence). V was trimmed by 4 bases and J by 2 bases, leaving 9 bases between them. The CDR3 is 12 amino acids. DNA for the CDR3: TGTGCCTGGAACCCCGGTGCCTACGAGCAGTACTTC. This gives the protein CAWNPGAYEQYF.

The chain links TRBV20-1 to TRBJ1-6; a possible D gene is TRBD1 (6 bases). Germline V gives CDR1 DFQATT, CDR2 SNEGSKA (reference sequence). The V end lost 1 base, the J end lost 7 bases, and 17 bases lay between the germline ends. The CDR3 runs 16 residues. The CDR3 DNA is TGCAGTGCTAGAGGGCGGGGGACAAAGACAAATTCACCCCTCCACTTT. Translation: CSARGRGTKTNSPLHF.

This chain connects TRBV28 to TRBJ2-7; the match to TRBD1 covers 8 bases. V lost 7 bases to trimming and J lost 4 bases; unmatched junction nucleotides: 9. This CDR3 is built from 14 residues. CDR1 and CDR2 (germline): MDHEN, SYDVKM. The CDR3 nucleotides are TGTGCCAGCATTGCCCAGGGGGCTTCGTACGAGCAGTACTTC. This gives the protein CASIAQGASYEQYF.

The chain carries TRBV18 and TRBJ2-5; possible D gene TRBD2, 6 bases. Trimming pared 2 bases from V and 5 bases from J, leaving 18 bases between. Germline loops: CDR1 KGHSH, CDR2 LQKENI. The length of the CDR3 is 16 residues. CDR3 bases: TGTGCCAGCTCACCAAGGGACCGCGGGAACGGGGAGACCCAGTACTTC. Translation gives CASSPRDRGNGETQYF.

The CDR3 DNA sequence: TGTGCCACCGTCCCCCGCCTGGGGACTCGAGAGACCCAGTACTTC. The encoded protein is CATVPRLGTRETQYF. This chain connects TRBV27 to TRBJ2-5, with D possibly being TRBD2 (6 bases). The CDR3 loop spans 15 amino acids. CDR1 and CDR2 (germline): MNHEY, SMNVEV (reference sequence). With 10 bases removed from V and 4 bases from J, the gap between germline ends came to 22 bases.

The chain links TRBV20-1 to TRBJ1-2; D is unresolved. The V gene lost 3 bases and the J gene lost 4 bases, with 12 bases spanning the gap. Germline lookup yields CDR1 DFQATT and CDR2 SNEGSKA (reference sequence). This CDR3 is built from 13 residues. The CDR3 protein is CSASVRSFYGYTF. DNA for the CDR3: TGCAGTGCTAGTGTCCGGTCCTTCTATGGCTACACCTTC.

CDR3 sequence reads: CASSISSENTGELFF. The CDR3 DNA sequence: TGTGCCAGTAGTATTTCTAGCGAAAACACCGGGGAGCTGTTTTTT. The chain employs TRBV19 and TRBJ2-2; D possibly corresponds to TRBD2 (6 bases). The CDR3 contains 15 residues. Germline CDR1 is LNHDA and CDR2 is SQIVND (reference sequence). V was pared by 3 bases and J by 2 bases, with 10 bases between.

V and J are TRBV20-1 and TRBJ1-5; 7 nucleotides align to TRBD1. The CDR3 consists of 14 residues. Germline V gene data show CDR1 as DFQATT and CDR2 as SNEGSKA (reference sequence). The trim removed 4 bases at V and 11 bases at J, leaving 14 bases unmatched. The CDR3 nucleotides are TGCAGTGCTAAACCTCTAAGTAACAGGGGAGCCCAGCATTTT. It yields the protein CSAKPLSNRGAQHF.

The V call is TRBV5-6, the J call TRBJ2-3; unclear D gene. This CDR3 spans 13 amino acids. Trimming took 4 bases from V and 2 from J, leaving 8 bases between them. Germline CDR1 SGHDT, CDR2 YYEEEE. CDR3 loop: CASSVSPTDTQYF. CDR3 nucleotides: TGTGCCAGCAGCGTCTCTCCCACAGATACGCAGTATTTT.

V gene TRBV21-1 combines with J gene TRBJ1-1; no check of the table's D call, TRBD1, against the DNA was made. TRBV21-1 is designated a pseudogene. The CDR3 covers 16 residues. CDR3 in DNA: TGTGCCAGCAGCAGAAACAGGGGGATAGAAGATACTGAAGCTTTCTTT. Its protein is CASSRNRGIEDTEAFF.

The chain employs TRBV9 and TRBJ1-2, with D perhaps TRBD1 (5 bases). This CDR3 has 15 amino acids. Germline CDR1 reads SGDLS; CDR2 reads YYNGEE. The V and J ends lost 6 bases and 0 bases respectively, with 15 bases between them. The CDR3 sequence: CASTEGPDPNYGYTF. The CDR3 region has the DNA TGTGCCAGCACCGAGGGGCCAGACCCTAACTATGGCTACACCTTC.

The chain combines TRBV20-1 with TRBJ2-1, with D possibly being TRBD1 (6 bases). CDR3 length equals 15 residues. CDR1 and CDR2 (germline): DFQATT, SNEGSKA (reference sequence). V was trimmed by 2 bases and J by 0 bases, leaving 11 bases between them. The chain's CDR3 is CSARPDRPSYNEQFF. The CDR3 DNA sequence: TGCAGTGCTAGACCAGACAGGCCCTCCTACAATGAGCAGTTCTTC.

V and J are TRBV5-1 and TRBJ2-1, with a tentative D call TRBD2 (6 bases). The CDR3 is 15 amino acids. Trimming removed 0 bases at V and 4 bases at J, with 11 bases between. Germline V CDR1 and CDR2: SGHRS, YFSETQ. The CDR3: CASSLEAGTYNEQFF. CDR3 sequence (DNA): TGCGCCAGCAGCTTGGAGGCGGGGACGTACAATGAGCAGTTCTTC.

The chain carries TRBV30 and TRBJ1-1, with D perhaps matching TRBD1 (5 bases). Germline CDR1 is GTSNPN and CDR2 is SVGIG (reference sequence). This CDR3 has 15 residues. The V and J ends lost 2 bases and 1 base respectively, with 14 bases between them. CDR3 sequence: CAWSPPLGGNTEAFF. The CDR3, as DNA: TGTGCCTGGAGTCCGCCCCTTGGGGGGAACACTGAAGCTTTCTTT.

V gene TRBV9 combines with J gene TRBJ2-2, with D perhaps matching TRBD2 (6 bases). Germline V lookup: CDR1 SGDLS, CDR2 YYNGEE. The CDR3 is made up of 15 amino acids. Trimming took 2 bases from V and 5 from J, leaving 13 bases between them. CDR3 protein: CASSVDAGRTGELFF. Written as DNA, the CDR3 is TGTGCCAGCAGCGTGGATGCAGGGAGGACCGGGGAGCTGTTTTTT. Full variable domain (remainder filled in from reference TRBV9 and TRBJ2-2): DSGVTQTPKHLITATGQRVTLRCSPRSGDLSVYWYQQSLDQGLQFLIQYYNGEERAKGNILERFSAQQFPDLHSELNLSSLELGDSALYFCASSVDAGRTGELFFGEGSRLTVL.

The rearrangement uses TRBV5-1 and TRBJ1-3; 9 bases are shared with TRBD1. The V segment lost 3 bases and the J segment 4 bases; nucleotides outside the gene matches: 5. Germline loops: CDR1 SGHRS, CDR2 YFSETQ. This CDR3 has 15 amino acids. The CDR3 protein is CASSSGQGTGNTIYF. CDR3 sequence (DNA): TGCGCCAGCAGCTCGGGACAGGGTACAGGAAACACCATATATTTT.

This chain uses TRBV9 with TRBJ2-2; 8 nucleotides agree with TRBD2. V gave up 1 base and J gave up 0 bases; unmatched junction bases: 2. Germline assignment: CDR1 SGDLS and CDR2 YYNGEE. The CDR3 has 16 residues. The CDR3, as DNA: TGTGCCAGCAGCGTAACGCGGGGGGCGAACACCGGGGAGCTGTTTTTT. Amino acid sequence: CASSVTRGANTGELFF.

Concerning this clonotype itself: An end of the junction does not agree with germline; a read error may underlie this. The chain is built from TRBV3-1 and TRBJ1-2, with D possibly matching TRBD1 (5 bases). The CDR3 sequence is 10 residues long. CDR1 is LGHDT, CDR2 YNNKEL, per germline (reference sequence). CDR3 loop: CASSQLTTVF. The CDR3 DNA reads TGTGCCAGCAGCCAATTGACGACAGTCTTC.